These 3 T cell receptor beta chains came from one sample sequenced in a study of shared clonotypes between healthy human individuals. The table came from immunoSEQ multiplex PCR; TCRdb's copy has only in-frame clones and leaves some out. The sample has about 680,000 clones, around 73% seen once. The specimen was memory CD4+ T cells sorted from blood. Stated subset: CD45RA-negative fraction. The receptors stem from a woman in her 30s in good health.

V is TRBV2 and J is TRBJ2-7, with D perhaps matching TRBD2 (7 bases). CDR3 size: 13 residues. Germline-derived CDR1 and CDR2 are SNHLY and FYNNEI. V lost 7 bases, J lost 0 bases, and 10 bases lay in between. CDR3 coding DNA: TGTGCCAGCACGGGGGGCCCCTCCTACGAGCAGTACTTC. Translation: CASTGGPSYEQYF. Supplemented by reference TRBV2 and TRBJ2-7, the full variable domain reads EPEVTQTPSHQVTQMGQEVILRCVPISNHLYFYWYRQILGQKVEFLVSFYNNEISEKSEIFDDQFSVERPDGSNFTLKIRSTKLEDSAMYFCASTGGPSYEQYFGPGTRLTVT.

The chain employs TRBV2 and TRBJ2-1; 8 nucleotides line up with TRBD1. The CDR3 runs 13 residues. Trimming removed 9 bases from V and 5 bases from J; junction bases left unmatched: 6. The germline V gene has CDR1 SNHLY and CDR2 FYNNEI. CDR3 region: CASGQGTNNEQFF. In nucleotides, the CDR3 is TGTGCCAGTGGACAGGGTACTAACAATGAGCAGTTCTTC. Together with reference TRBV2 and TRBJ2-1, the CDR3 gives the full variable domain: EPEVTQTPSHQVTQMGQEVILRCVPISNHLYFYWYRQILGQKVEFLVSFYNNEISEKSEIFDDQFSVERPDGSNFTLKIRSTKLEDSAMYFCASGQGTNNEQFFGPGTRLTVL.

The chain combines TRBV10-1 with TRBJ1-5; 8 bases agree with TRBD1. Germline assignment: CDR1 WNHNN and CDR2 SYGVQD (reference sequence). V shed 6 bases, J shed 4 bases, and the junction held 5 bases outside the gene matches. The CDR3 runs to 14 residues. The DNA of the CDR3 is TGCGCCAGCAGGGCGGACAGGGCGAATCAGCCCCAGCATTTT. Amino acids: CASRADRANQPQHF.